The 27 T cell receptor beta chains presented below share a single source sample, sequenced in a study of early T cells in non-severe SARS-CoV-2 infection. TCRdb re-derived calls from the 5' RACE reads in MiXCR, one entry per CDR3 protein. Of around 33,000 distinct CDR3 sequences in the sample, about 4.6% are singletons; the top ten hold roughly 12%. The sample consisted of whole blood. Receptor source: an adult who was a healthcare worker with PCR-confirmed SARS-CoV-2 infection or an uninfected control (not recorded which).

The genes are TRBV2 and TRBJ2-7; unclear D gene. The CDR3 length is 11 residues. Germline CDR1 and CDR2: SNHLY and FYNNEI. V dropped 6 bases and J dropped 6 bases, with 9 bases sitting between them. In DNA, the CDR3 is TGTGCCAGCAGCCCTTACGGCGAGCAGTACTTC. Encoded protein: CASSPYGEQYF.

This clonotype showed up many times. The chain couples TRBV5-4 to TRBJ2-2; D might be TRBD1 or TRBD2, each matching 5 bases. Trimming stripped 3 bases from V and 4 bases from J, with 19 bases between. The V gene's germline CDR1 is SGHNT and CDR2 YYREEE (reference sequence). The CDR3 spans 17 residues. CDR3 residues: CASSSKKGRGTTGELFF. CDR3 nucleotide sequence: TGTGCCAGCAGCTCGAAAAAGGGACGGGGAACCACCGGGGAGCTGTTTTTT.

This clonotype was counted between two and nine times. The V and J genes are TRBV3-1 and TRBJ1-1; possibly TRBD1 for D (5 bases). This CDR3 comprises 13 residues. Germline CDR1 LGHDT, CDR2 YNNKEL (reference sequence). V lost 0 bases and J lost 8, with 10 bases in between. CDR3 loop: CASSQEPGAEAFF. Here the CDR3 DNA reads TGTGCCAGCAGCCAAGAACCCGGGGCGGAAGCTTTCTTT.

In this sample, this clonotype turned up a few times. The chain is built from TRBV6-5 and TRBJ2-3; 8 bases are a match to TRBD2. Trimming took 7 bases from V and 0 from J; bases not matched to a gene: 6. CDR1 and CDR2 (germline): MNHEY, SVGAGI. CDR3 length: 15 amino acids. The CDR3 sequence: CASTTSGYSTDTQYF. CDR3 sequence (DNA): TGTGCCAGCACAACTAGCGGATATAGCACAGATACGCAGTATTTT.

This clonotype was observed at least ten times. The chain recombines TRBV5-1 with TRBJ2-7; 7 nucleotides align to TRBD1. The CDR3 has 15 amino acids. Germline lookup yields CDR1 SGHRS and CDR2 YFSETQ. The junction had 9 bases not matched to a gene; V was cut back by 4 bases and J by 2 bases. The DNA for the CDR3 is TGCGCCAGCAGCCCGGCTGGGACAGCGCCCTACGAGCAGTACTTC. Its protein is CASSPAGTAPYEQYF.

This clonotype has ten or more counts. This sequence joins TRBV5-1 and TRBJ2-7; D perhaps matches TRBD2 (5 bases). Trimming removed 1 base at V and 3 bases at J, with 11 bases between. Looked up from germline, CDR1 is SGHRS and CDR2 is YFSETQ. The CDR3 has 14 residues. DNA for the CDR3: TGCGCCAGCAGCTTGTCGAGTGGAGGCTACGAGCAGTACTTC. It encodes CASSLSSGGYEQYF.

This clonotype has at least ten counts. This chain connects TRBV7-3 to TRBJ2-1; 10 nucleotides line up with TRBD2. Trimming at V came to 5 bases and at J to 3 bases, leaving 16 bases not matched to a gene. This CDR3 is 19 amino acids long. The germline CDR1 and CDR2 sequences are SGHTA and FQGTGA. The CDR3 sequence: CASSPYRRTLAGSYNEQFF. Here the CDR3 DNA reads TGTGCCAGCAGCCCCTACCGGCGGACACTAGCGGGAAGCTACAATGAGCAGTTCTTC.

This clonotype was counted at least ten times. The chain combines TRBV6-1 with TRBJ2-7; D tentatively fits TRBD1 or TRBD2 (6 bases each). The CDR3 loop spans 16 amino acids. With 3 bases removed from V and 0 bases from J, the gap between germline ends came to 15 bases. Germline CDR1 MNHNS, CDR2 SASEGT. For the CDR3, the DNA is TGTGCCAGCAGTGACGTACGGGGGCTACCCTCCTACGAGCAGTACTTC. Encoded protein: CASSDVRGLPSYEQYF.

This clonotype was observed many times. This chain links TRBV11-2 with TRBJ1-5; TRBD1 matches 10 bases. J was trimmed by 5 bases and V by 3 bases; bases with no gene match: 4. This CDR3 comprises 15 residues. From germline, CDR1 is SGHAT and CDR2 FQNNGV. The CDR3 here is CASSLTGGADQPQHF. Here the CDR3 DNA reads TGTGCCAGCAGCTTGACAGGGGGCGCCGATCAGCCCCAGCATTTT.

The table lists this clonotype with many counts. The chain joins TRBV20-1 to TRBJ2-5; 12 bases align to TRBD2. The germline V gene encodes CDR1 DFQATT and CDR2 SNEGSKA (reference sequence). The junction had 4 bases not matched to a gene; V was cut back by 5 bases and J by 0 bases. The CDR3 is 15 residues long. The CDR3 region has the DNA TGCAGTGCTCCCGGACTAGCGGGGAACCAAGAGACCCAGTACTTC. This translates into CSAPGLAGNQETQYF.

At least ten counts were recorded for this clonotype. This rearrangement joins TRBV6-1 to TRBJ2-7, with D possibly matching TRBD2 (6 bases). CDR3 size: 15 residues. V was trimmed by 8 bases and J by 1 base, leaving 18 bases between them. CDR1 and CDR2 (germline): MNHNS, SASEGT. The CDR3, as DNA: TGTGCCAGCCTCCCCGTGGCAGGGAGGTCCTACGAGCAGTACTTC. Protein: CASLPVAGRSYEQYF.

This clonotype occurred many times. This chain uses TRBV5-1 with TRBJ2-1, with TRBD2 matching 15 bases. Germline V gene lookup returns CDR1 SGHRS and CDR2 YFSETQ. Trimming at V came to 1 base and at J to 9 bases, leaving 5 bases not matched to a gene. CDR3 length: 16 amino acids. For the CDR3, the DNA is TGCGCCAGCAGCTTGTCTGGACTAGCGGGAGGGAGTGAGCAGTTCTTC. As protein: CASSLSGLAGGSEQFF.

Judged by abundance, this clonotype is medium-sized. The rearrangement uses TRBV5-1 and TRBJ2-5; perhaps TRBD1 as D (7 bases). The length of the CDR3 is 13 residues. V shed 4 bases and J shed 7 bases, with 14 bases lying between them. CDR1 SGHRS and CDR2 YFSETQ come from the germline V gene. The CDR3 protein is CASSTGDSGTQYF. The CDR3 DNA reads TGCGCCAGCAGCACAGGGGACTCCGGGACCCAGTACTTC.

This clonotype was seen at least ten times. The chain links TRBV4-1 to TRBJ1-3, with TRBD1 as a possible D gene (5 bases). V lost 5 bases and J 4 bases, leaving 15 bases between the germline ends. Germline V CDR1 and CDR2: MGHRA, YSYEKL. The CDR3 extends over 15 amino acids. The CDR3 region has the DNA TGCGCCAGCAGCACCGGGACTCAGAACGGAAACACCATATATTTT. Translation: CASSTGTQNGNTIYF.

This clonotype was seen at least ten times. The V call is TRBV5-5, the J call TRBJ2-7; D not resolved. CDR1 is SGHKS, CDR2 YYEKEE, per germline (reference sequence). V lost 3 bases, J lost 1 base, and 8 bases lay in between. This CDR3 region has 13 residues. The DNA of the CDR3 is TGTGCCAGCAGCTCCGGCGCTTCCTACGAGCAGTACTTC. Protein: CASSSGASYEQYF.

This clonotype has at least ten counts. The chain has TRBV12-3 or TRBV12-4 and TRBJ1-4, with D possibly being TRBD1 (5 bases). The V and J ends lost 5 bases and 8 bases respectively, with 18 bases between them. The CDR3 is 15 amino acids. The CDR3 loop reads CASSLTGVGHEKLFF. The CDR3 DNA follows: TGTGCCAGCAGTCTGACGGGTGTGGGGCACGAAAAACTGTTTTTT.

The DNA for the CDR3 is TGTGCCAGTAGTATTTCTCCTACGAACCTCCAAGAGACCCAGTACTTC. Amino acid sequence: CASSISPTNLQETQYF. The chain has TRBV19 and TRBJ2-5; D ambiguous. Deletions cut 3 bases from V and 1 base from J, with 15 bases between. The CDR3 runs 16 residues. Germline loops: CDR1 LNHDA, CDR2 SQIVND (reference sequence).

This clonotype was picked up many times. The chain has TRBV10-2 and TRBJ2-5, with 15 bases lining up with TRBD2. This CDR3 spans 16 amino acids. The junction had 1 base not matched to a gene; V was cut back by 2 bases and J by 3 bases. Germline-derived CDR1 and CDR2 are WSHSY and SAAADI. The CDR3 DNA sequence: TGCGCCAGCAGTGAGGGACTAGCGGGGGGGAAAGAGACCCAGTACTTC. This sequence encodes CASSEGLAGGKETQYF.

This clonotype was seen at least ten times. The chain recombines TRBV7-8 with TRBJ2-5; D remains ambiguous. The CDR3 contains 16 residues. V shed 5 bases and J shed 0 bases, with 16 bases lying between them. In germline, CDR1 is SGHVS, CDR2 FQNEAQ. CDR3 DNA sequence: TGTGCCAGCAGCCGAGGACGTCTTACGTACCAAGAGACCCAGTACTTC. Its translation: CASSRGRLTYQETQYF. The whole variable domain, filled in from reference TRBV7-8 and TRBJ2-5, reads GAGVSQSPRYKVAKRGQDVALRCDPISGHVSLFWYQQALGQGPEFLTYFQNEAQLDKSGLPSDRFFAERPEGSVSTLKIQRTQQEDSAVYLCASSRGRLTYQETQYFGPGTRLLVL.

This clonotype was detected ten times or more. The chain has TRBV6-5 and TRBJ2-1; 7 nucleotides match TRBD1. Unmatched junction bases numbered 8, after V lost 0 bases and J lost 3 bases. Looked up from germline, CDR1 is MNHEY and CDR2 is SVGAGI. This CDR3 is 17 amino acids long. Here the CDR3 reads CASSYSKAGGVYNEQFF. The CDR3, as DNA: TGTGCCAGCAGTTACTCGAAGGCAGGGGGAGTCTACAATGAGCAGTTCTTC.

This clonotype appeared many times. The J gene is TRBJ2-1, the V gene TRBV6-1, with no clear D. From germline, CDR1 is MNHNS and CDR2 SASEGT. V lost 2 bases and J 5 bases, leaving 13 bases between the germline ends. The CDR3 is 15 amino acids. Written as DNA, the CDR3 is TGTGCCAGCAGTGAATCGCCGACCGGCCACAATGAGCAGTTCTTC. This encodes CASSESPTGHNEQFF.

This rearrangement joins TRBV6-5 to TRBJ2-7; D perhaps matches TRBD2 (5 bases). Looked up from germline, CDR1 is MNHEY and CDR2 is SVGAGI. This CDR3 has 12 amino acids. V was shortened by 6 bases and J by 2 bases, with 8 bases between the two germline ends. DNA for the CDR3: TGTGCCAGCAGCAAGGGAGCCTACGAGCAGTACTTC. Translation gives CASSKGAYEQYF.

CDR3 DNA sequence: TGTGCCAGCAGCGGGACAGGGGGCGCCTATGGCTACACCTTC. This gives the protein CASSGTGGAYGYTF. The chain joins TRBV2 to TRBJ1-2; 12 positions match TRBD1. The CDR3 is made up of 14 amino acids. V dropped 6 bases and J dropped 4; count of bases not matched to a gene: 3. Germline V lookup: CDR1 SNHLY, CDR2 FYNNEI. Based on the CDR3 plus reference TRBV2 and TRBJ1-2, the full variable domain is EPEVTQTPSHQVTQMGQEVILRCVPISNHLYFYWYRQILGQKVEFLVSFYNNEISEKSEIFDDQFSVERPDGSNFTLKIRSTKLEDSAMYFCASSGTGGAYGYTFGSGTRLTVV.

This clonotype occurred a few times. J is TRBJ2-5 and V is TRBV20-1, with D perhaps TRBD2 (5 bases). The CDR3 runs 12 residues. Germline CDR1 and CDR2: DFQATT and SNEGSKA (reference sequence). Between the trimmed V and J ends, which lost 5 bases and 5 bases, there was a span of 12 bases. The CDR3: CSASRETETQYF. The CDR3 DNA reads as TGCAGTGCTTCCCGGGAAACCGAGACCCAGTACTTC.

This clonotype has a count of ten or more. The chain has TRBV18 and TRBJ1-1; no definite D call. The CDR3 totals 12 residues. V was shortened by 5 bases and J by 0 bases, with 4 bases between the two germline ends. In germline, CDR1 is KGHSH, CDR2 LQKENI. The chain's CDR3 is CASSDLNTEAFF. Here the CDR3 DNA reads TGTGCCAGCTCAGATTTGAACACTGAAGCTTTCTTT.

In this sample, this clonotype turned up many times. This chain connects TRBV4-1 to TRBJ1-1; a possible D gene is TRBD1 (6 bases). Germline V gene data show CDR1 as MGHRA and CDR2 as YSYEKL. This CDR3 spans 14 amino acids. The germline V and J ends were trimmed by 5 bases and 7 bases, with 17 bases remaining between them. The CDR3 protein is CASSYQQGEDEAFF. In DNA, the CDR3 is TGCGCCAGCAGCTATCAACAGGGTGAGGATGAAGCTTTCTTT.

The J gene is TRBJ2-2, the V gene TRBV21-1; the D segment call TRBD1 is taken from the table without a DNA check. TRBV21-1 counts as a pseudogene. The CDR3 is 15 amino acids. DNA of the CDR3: TGTGCCAGCAGCCCCGGGCCCCAGAACACCGGGGAGCTGTTTTTT. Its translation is CASSPGPQNTGELFF.